This T cell receptor (beta chain) was retrieved from a study of T cell clusters in autoimmune cytopenias. Regarding the study as a whole: Exclusive TRB clusters were 2.5 to 3.5-fold more numerous in healthy donors than in active autoimmune hepatitis.

Roughly 40,000 genome equivalents of blood DNA were amplified for TRB. By frequency, this clonotype registers medium-sized. Antigen specificity is unknown. There are 15 residues in the CDR3. Germline CDR1 LNHDA, CDR2 SQIVND (reference sequence). One tube held mixed TRB-A and TRB-B primer pools for touch-down PCR. Following a re-call of the multiplex PCR reads, TCRdb has one entry per CDR3 protein and lacks DNA. The sample table includes approximately 11,000 distinct CDR3 sequences. Another study also made use of these data, one on T cell repertoires in aging, cancer and after chemotherapy. That source adds: Compared with age-matched healthy donors, untreated hematological or solid cancer patients showed higher blood TCR clonality. Across the chemotherapy interval, each cancer cohort showed higher median generation probability, suggesting thymic rebound. No conclusions about immunological memory after chemotherapy can be drawn from the repertoire data.

Sequencing input: peripheral blood. The TCR comes from a human donor in good health. The gene calls are TRBV19 and TRBJ1-5; TCRdb outputs TRBD1, but without DNA this stays unchecked. CDR3 in amino acids: CASSDGRDRGPPQHF.